This T cell receptor (beta chain) stems from a study of T cell repertoires in cytomegalovirus infection. The study's findings and limits: HLA-C-restricted CMV clonotypes gave the most frequent clonotype in two of eight donors.

The CDR3 contains 14 residues. V shed 8 bases and J shed 1 base, with 15 bases lying between them. Germline V CDR1 and CDR2: MNHEY, SMNVEV (reference sequence). MiXCR was run by TCRdb on the reads, yielding one entry per CDR3 protein. The data show 630,000 or so distinct CDR3 sequences, with around 24% seen just once and less than 10% held by the top ten. This clonotype was counted only a few times. Its cognate antigen is unknown. The chain is built from TRBV27 and TRBJ2-7; D may correspond to TRBD1 or TRBD2 (5 bases each). Sequencing was performed on CD8+ T cells from PBMCs. The sequence was obtained from a human donor in good health (CMV status not recorded). Some clones in this sample may be carry-over from other donors' samples. The DNA for the CDR3 is TGTGCCAGCGCACCCCAAGGGGAGTCCTACGAGCAGTACGTC. Translating it yields CASAPQGESYEQYV.